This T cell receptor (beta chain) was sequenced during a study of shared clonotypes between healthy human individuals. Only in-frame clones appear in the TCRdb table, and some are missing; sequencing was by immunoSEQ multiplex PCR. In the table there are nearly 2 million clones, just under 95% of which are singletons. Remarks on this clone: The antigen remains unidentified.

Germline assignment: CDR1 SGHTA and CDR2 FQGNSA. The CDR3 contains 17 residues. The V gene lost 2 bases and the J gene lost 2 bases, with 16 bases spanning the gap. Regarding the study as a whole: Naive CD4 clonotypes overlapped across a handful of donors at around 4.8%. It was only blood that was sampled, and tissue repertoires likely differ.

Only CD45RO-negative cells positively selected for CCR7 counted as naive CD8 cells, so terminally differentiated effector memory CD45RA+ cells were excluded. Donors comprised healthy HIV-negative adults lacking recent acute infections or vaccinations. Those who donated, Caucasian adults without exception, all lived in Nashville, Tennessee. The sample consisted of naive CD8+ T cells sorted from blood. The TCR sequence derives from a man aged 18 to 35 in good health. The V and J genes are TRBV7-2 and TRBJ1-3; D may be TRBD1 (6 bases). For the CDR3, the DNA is TGTGCCAGCAGCTTAACGATAATACAGGGCCCTGGAAACACCATATATTTT. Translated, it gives CASSLTIIQGPGNTIYF.